This passage covers 19 T cell receptor beta chains from one sample sequenced in a study of human T cells and chemical hapten exposure. This sample's time point: pre-sensitization, week 0. Described treatment: therapeutic diphenylcyclopropenone sensitization with weekly scalp DPC. In TCRdb, the RACE reads were re-called with MiXCR into one record per CDR3 protein. The sample consists of more than 250,000 distinct CDR3 sequences, about 9% of them appearing once. This sample comprised whole blood, obtained in connection with sensitization to the hapten diphenylcyclopropenone (DPC). These receptors originate from a woman between 40 and 55 years old with alopecia areata. Some clones in this sample may be carry-over from other donors' samples.

The chain joins TRBV9 to TRBJ1-3; no definite D call. The CDR3 has 17 amino acids. CDR1 is SGDLS and CDR2 is YYNGEE in the germline V gene. Trimming took off 3 bases at V and 0 bases at J, with 16 bases between the two ends. The CDR3 here is CASSGGSTGSSGNTIYF. The CDR3 DNA reads TGTGCCAGCAGCGGAGGATCGACGGGGAGCTCTGGAAACACCATATATTTT.

The CDR3 sequence is CASSLTGGLGSPLHF. The CDR3 coding sequence is TGTGCCAGCAGTCTAACAGGGGGCCTCGGTTCACCCCTCCACTTT. This rearrangement joins TRBV6-5 to TRBJ1-6, with TRBD1 matching over 9 bases. Germline assignment: CDR1 MNHEY and CDR2 SVGAGI. The V segment lost 5 bases and the J segment 9 bases; nucleotides outside the gene matches: 8. The CDR3 contains 15 residues.

The chain employs TRBV7-2 and TRBJ2-1; a possible D gene is TRBD1 (6 bases). From germline, CDR1 is SGHTA and CDR2 FQGNSA. The CDR3 runs 17 residues. V dropped 0 bases and J dropped 2 bases, with 14 bases sitting between them. CDR3 amino acids: CASSLAFGQHPYNEQFF. Here the CDR3 DNA reads TGTGCCAGCAGCTTAGCCTTTGGACAGCATCCCTACAATGAGCAGTTCTTC.

In its sample, this clonotype was seen many times. The chain couples TRBV29-1 to TRBJ2-3; D is unresolved. Germline CDR1 SQVTM, CDR2 ANQGSEA. The CDR3 has 14 residues. V lost 2 bases and J lost 1, with 10 bases in between. The CDR3 loop is CSVEPGSRTDTQYF. The CDR3 coding sequence is TGCAGCGTTGAACCAGGCAGCCGCACAGATACGCAGTATTTT.

This clonotype was seen a handful of times. This chain connects TRBV4-3 to TRBJ2-2, with unresolved D. The CDR3 covers 12 residues. Between the trimmed V and J ends, which lost 4 bases and 5 bases, there was a span of 5 bases. The germline V gene has CDR1 LGHNA and CDR2 YSLEER. CDR3 sequence reads: CASSPWTGELFF. DNA for the CDR3: TGCGCCAGCAGCCCCTGGACCGGGGAGCTGTTTTTT.

The table lists this clonotype with a few counts. The chain is built from TRBV10-3 and TRBJ1-3, with a weak D call TRBD1 (6 bases). The CDR3 has 13 amino acids. Looked up from germline, CDR1 is ENHRY and CDR2 is SYGVKD. V dropped 6 bases and J dropped 7 bases, with 13 bases sitting between them. The CDR3 reads CAISLQGDNTIYF. Written as DNA, the CDR3 is TGTGCCATCAGCTTACAGGGAGACAACACCATATATTTT.

In DNA form, the CDR3 reads TGTGCCAGCTCACCAGGGAGGGGCTCCTACAATGAGCAGTTCTTC. It codes for CASSPGRGSYNEQFF. J is TRBJ2-1 and V is TRBV18; TRBD2 agrees at 7 bases. After removal of 2 bases from V and 0 bases from J, the junction contained 1 base not matched to a gene. This CDR3 spans 15 amino acids. Germline CDR1 KGHSH, CDR2 LQKENI.

In its sample, this clonotype was seen many times. The chain employs TRBV7-2 and TRBJ1-4, with 10 positions matching TRBD1. There are 15 residues in the CDR3. Losses at the gene ends were 1 base for V and 5 bases for J; bases not matched to a gene: 1. Germline V lookup: CDR1 SGHTA, CDR2 FQGNSA. CDR3 DNA: TGTGCCAGCAGCTTAGGGACAGGGGGGAATGAAAAACTGTTTTTT. Protein product: CASSLGTGGNEKLFF.

This clonotype was picked up many times. V gene TRBV2 combines with J gene TRBJ2-1; D is perhaps TRBD1 (6 bases). Between the trimmed V and J ends, which lost 7 bases and 6 bases, there was a span of 16 bases. This CDR3 has 14 residues. Germline CDR1 reads SNHLY; CDR2 reads FYNNEI. The CDR3 DNA is TGTGCCAGCAACCGGGACACTACGGGCAATGAGCAGTTCTTC. Translation: CASNRDTTGNEQFF.

This clonotype was counted ten times or more. The chain combines TRBV11-1 with TRBJ2-1, with 10 bases fitting TRBD1. J was trimmed by 7 bases and V by 5 bases; bases with no gene match: 2. This CDR3 is built from 13 residues. Germline CDR1 and CDR2: SGHAT and FQDESV (reference sequence). CDR3 protein: CASSTGQGNEQFF. The CDR3 coding sequence is TGTGCCAGCAGCACGGGACAGGGGAATGAGCAGTTCTTC.

The genes are TRBV6-2 or TRBV6-3 and TRBJ1-5; TRBD1 agrees at 8 bases. Germline V lookup: CDR1 MNHEY, CDR2 SVGEGT. The J segment lost 4 bases and the V segment lost 4 bases, leaving 6 bases of the junction unmatched. This CDR3 region has 15 residues. DNA of the CDR3: TGTGCCAGCAGTTTTCAGGGGGCGCGGAATCAGCCCCAGCATTTT. It is translated as CASSFQGARNQPQHF.

This clonotype was observed a few times. The chain is built from TRBV12-3 or TRBV12-4 and TRBJ1-1; 7 bases are shared with TRBD1. CDR3 length: 15 residues. With V trimmed by 6 bases and J by 3 bases, 10 bases remained unmatched. The CDR3 DNA is TGTGCCAGCAGAGACAGGGTATTGGGCTACACTGAAGCTTTCTTT. This gives the protein CASRDRVLGYTEAFF.

This chain joins TRBV27 and TRBJ1-4; D is uncertain. V lost 6 bases to trimming and J lost 0 bases, with 5 bases between them. There are 13 residues in the CDR3. Germline CDR1 MNHEY, CDR2 SMNVEV (reference sequence). The CDR3 loop is CASRRTTNEKLFF. CDR3 DNA sequence: TGTGCCAGCAGACGGACAACTAATGAAAAACTGTTTTTT.

The rearrangement links TRBV6-2 or TRBV6-3 to TRBJ2-5, with TRBD1 matching 8 bases. The trim removed 10 bases at V and 5 bases at J, leaving 6 bases unmatched. CDR3 size: 12 residues. Germline V gene data show CDR1 as MNHEY and CDR2 as SVGEGT. The DNA for the CDR3 is TGTGCCACCGAGACAGGGGTCGAGACCCAGTACTTC. Translating it yields CATETGVETQYF.

The CDR3 loop is CAIRENSGNTIYF. The CDR3 region has the DNA TGTGCCATCAGGGAGAACTCTGGAAACACCATATATTTT. V and J are TRBV10-3 and TRBJ1-3; D is undetermined. V lost 6 bases, J lost 0 bases, and 6 bases lay in between. This CDR3 is built from 13 residues. The germline V gene has CDR1 ENHRY and CDR2 SYGVKD.

In its sample, this clonotype was seen a few times. The J gene is TRBJ2-2, the V gene TRBV6-5; TRBD2 agrees at 8 bases. From germline, CDR1 is MNHEY and CDR2 SVGAGI. J gave up 3 bases and V 8 bases, and 5 bases lay outside the gene matches. The CDR3 is 14 residues long. The CDR3 coding sequence is TGTGCCAGCGGGAGACTAGCGTACACCGGGGAGCTGTTTTTT. It specifies CASGRLAYTGELFF.

This clonotype turned up a few times. This sequence joins TRBV12-3 or TRBV12-4 and TRBJ1-5, with D hard to call. The CDR3 is 12 residues long. V lost 3 bases, J lost 5 bases, and 5 bases lay in between. The CDR3 reads CASSFRDQPQHF. The CDR3, as DNA: TGTGCCAGCAGTTTTCGGGATCAGCCCCAGCATTTT.

The rearrangement uses TRBV10-3 and TRBJ1-2; TRBD1 matches 7 bases. The germline CDR1 and CDR2 sequences are ENHRY and SYGVKD. V dropped 6 bases and J dropped 1; count of bases not matched to a gene: 5. There are 14 residues in the CDR3. The CDR3 DNA is TGTGCCATCAGCACAGGGGCGCTTAACTATGGCTACACCTTC. Its translation: CAISTGALNYGYTF.

In its sample, this clonotype was seen a few times. V gene TRBV4-3 combines with J gene TRBJ2-1, with D maybe TRBD2 (5 bases). The CDR3 consists of 14 residues. CDR1 and CDR2 (germline): LGHNA, YSLEER. V shed 1 base and J shed 9 bases, with 13 bases lying between them. The CDR3 region has the DNA TGCGCCAGCAGCCAAGGGGTGAATAGCGTTGAGCAGTTCTTC. As protein: CASSQGVNSVEQFF.